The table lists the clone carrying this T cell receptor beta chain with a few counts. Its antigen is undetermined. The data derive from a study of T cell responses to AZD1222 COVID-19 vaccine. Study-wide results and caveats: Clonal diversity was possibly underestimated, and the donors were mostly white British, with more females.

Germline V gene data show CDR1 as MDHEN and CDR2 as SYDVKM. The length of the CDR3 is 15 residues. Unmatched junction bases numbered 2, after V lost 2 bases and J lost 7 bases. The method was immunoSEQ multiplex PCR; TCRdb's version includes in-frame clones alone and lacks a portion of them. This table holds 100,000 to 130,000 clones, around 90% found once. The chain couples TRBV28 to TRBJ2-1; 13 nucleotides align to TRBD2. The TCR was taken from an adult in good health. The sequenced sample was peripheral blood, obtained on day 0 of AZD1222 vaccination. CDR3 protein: CASSLGLAGVNEQFF. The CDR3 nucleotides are TGTGCCAGCAGTTTAGGACTAGCGGGAGTGAATGAGCAGTTCTTC.